This is a list of T cell receptor beta chains from one sample in a study of T cell repertoires in cytomegalovirus infection. Which antigens these TCRs recognize remains unknown. TCRdb analysed the reads with MiXCR anew, one entry per CDR3 protein. The table shows under 500,000 distinct CDR3 sequences, with roughly 42% occurring only once. Sequences were derived from cultured PBMCs, sampled from culture after CMV antigen stimulation. These receptors originate from a human donor in good health (CMV status not recorded). Some clones in this sample may be carry-over from other donors' samples. The CDR3 runs from the conserved cysteine through the conserved F or W. D genes are given only for firm matches. Rows give clone size only sometimes, using once, few, many, or a class for an expanded clone.

clone size	D gene	J gene	V gene	CDR3 DNA	CDR3 protein
NA	TRBD1	TRBJ1-5	TRBV14	TGTGCCAGCAGCCAGAGAACCGGGACAGGGGTCCATAGCAATCAGCCCCAGCATTTT	CASSQRTGTGVHSNQPQHF
NA	NA	TRBJ2-1	TRBV20-1	TGCAGTGCTAGAGGCACATACGATGAGCAGTTCTTC	CSARGTYDEQFF
few	TRBD1	TRBJ2-3	TRBV5-1	TGCGCCACCTCCGCCGGGACAGTTGACGCAGATACGCAGTATTTT	CATSAGTVDADTQYF
few	TRBD2	TRBJ2-5	TRBV7-2	TGTGCCAGCAGCAAAGACCTAGCGGGAGCTCAAGAGACCCAGTACTTC	CASSKDLAGAQETQYF
NA	TRBD2	TRBJ2-7	TRBV11-2	TGTGCCAGCAGCTCGGGACTAGCGACCGAGCAGTACTTC	CASSSGLATEQYF
few	NA	TRBJ1-2	TRBV5-4	TGTGCCAGCAGCCAGAAGGGGGATAACTATGGCTACACCTTC	CASSQKGDNYGYTF
NA	TRBD2	TRBJ2-2	TRBV2	TGTGCCAGCAGTCCCGGGCTAGCGGGGTACACCGGGGAGCTGTTTTTT	CASSPGLAGYTGELFF
NA	NA	TRBJ2-2	TRBV10-1	TGCGCCAGCAGACCCGGGGGGCCCAACACCGGGGAGCTGTTTTTT	CASRPGGPNTGELFF
few	TRBD2	TRBJ2-1	TRBV7-2	TGTGCCAGCGGGCTCGGGGGGAGCAAGAATGAGCAGTTCTTC	CASGLGGSKNEQFF
many	TRBD2	TRBJ2-1	TRBV7-6	TGTGCCAGCAGCGGATACAGGGACGGGACTAGCGGGACCTCCTACAATGAGCAGTTCTTC	CASSGYRDGTSGTSYNEQFF
few	TRBD2	TRBJ2-3	TRBV2	TGTGCCAGCACCACGGGGGGGTTCGCAGATACGCAGTATTTT	CASTTGGFADTQYF
few	NA	TRBJ2-7	TRBV5-4	TGTGCCAGCAGCGACCTTAGGCAGGCACCCTACGAGCAGTACTTC	CASSDLRQAPYEQYF
NA	NA	TRBJ1-2	TRBV6-1	TGTGCCAGCAGTGACTCATGGCGCCCGCCCTATGGCTACACCTTC	CASSDSWRPPYGYTF